Following are 2 T cell receptor beta chains from one sample sequenced in a study of shared clonotypes between healthy human individuals. Clones were sequenced by immunoSEQ multiplex PCR, and TCRdb holds only the in-frame ones, with some missing. This table holds 730,000 or so clones, about two thirds found once. Sequenced sample: memory CD4+ T cells sorted from blood. The subset is: CD45RA-negative fraction. The receptor set was obtained from a woman between 25 and 40 years old in good health.

The V and J genes are TRBV10-3 and TRBJ1-1; TRBD1 matches at 11 bases. Germline V gene lookup returns CDR1 ENHRY and CDR2 SYGVKD. V was pared by 4 bases and J by 7 bases, with 8 bases of the junction left unmatched. The CDR3 is 15 amino acids. The DNA for the CDR3 is TGTGCCATCAGTGTAGGACAGGGGGCGCTTAGTGAAGCTTTCTTT. Its protein is CAISVGQGALSEAFF.

V gene TRBV11-2 combines with J gene TRBJ1-3; TRBD1 is a possible D gene (5 bases). Germline assignment: CDR1 SGHAT and CDR2 FQNNGV. Trimming shortened V by 4 bases and J by 0 bases, and 10 bases separated the two germline ends. This CDR3 is 15 amino acids long. The CDR3: CASSSGRGSGNTIYF. CDR3 coding DNA: TGTGCCAGCAGCTCGGGGAGGGGCTCTGGAAACACCATATATTTT.